This is a list of T cell receptor beta chains from one sample in a study of blood T cell repertoires in COVID-19. The method was immunoSEQ multiplex PCR; TCRdb's version includes in-frame clones alone and lacks a portion of them. The sample gives tens of thousands of clones, 88% of which show up once; around 4.5% is in the top ten. The sequenced sample consisted of peripheral blood. The receptors here all came from a woman older than 75 with active COVID-19. Both conserved end residues are part of each CDR3. A D gene is named only where the DNA matches it firmly. Clone size, where shown, is once, few, many, or a class for clones that have expanded.

cdr3_nt: TGTGCCAGCAGTTGGACTAGCGGGAGGGCCGCCGAGCAGTACTTC
cdr3_aa: CASSWTSGRAAEQYF
d_call: TRBD2
j_call: TRBJ2-7
v_call: TRBV28
clone_size: NA

cdr3_nt: TGTGCCACCAGCAGAGAACATACCGGGACTAGCGGGAGGAACGAGCAGTACTTC
cdr3_aa: CATSREHTGTSGRNEQYF
d_call: TRBD2
j_call: TRBJ2-7
v_call: TRBV15
clone_size: NA

cdr3_nt: TGTGCCAGCAGCTTGTCTAGCGGGCGGGGTCCCGAGACCCAGTACTTC
cdr3_aa: CASSLSSGRGPETQYF
d_call: TRBD2
j_call: TRBJ2-5
v_call: TRBV2
clone_size: NA

cdr3_nt: TGTGCCAGTACCAGGGGGGGACTAGCGTCCTACGAGCAGTACTTC
cdr3_aa: CASTRGGLASYEQYF
d_call: TRBD2
j_call: TRBJ2-7
v_call: TRBV6-5
clone_size: NA

cdr3_nt: TGTGCCAGCAGTCAAACAGGACTAATAAACTATGGCTACACCTTC
cdr3_aa: CASSQTGLINYGYTF
d_call: NA
j_call: TRBJ1-2
v_call: TRBV28
clone_size: NA

cdr3_nt: TGTGCCAGCAGTCCCCGGGGCCTAGCGGGAGTCAACGAGCAGTACTTC
cdr3_aa: CASSPRGLAGVNEQYF
d_call: TRBD2
j_call: TRBJ2-7
v_call: TRBV6-2/TRBV6-3
clone_size: once

cdr3_nt: TGTGCCAGCAGTTACCCCACGGGACTAGCGGGACTCTACGAGCAGTACTTC
cdr3_aa: CASSYPTGLAGLYEQYF
d_call: TRBD2
j_call: TRBJ2-7
v_call: TRBV6-2/TRBV6-3
clone_size: NA

cdr3_nt: TGTGCCAGCAGTCTGACTAGCGGGGGTACCTACGAGCAGTACTTC
cdr3_aa: CASSLTSGGTYEQYF
d_call: TRBD2
j_call: TRBJ2-7
v_call: TRBV6-5
clone_size: few

cdr3_nt: TGTGCCAGCAGCGCCTCTAGCGGTATAGAGACCCAGTACTTC
cdr3_aa: CASSASSGIETQYF
d_call: TRBD2
j_call: TRBJ2-5
v_call: TRBV9
clone_size: NA

cdr3_nt: TGCAGCGTTGATTCAGTAGCGGACACTGAAGCTTTCTTT
cdr3_aa: CSVDSVADTEAFF
d_call: NA
j_call: TRBJ1-1
v_call: TRBV29-1
clone_size: NA

cdr3_nt: TGTGCCAGCAGCTTAGCGAGGGACAGGGGGTTCGCGTTCTTC
cdr3_aa: CASSLARDRGFAFF
d_call: TRBD1
j_call: TRBJ2-1
v_call: TRBV7-2
clone_size: few

cdr3_nt: TGTGCCAGCAGCTTAGTTGGGCAGGGGAACACTGAAGCTTTCTTT
cdr3_aa: CASSLVGQGNTEAFF
d_call: NA
j_call: TRBJ1-1
v_call: TRBV7-2
clone_size: NA

cdr3_nt: TGTGCCAGCAGCCAAGTATTCACCGGGGAGCTGTTTTTT
cdr3_aa: CASSQVFTGELFF
d_call: NA
j_call: TRBJ2-2
v_call: TRBV14
clone_size: NA

cdr3_nt: TGTGCCAGCAGTTCCACCAGACAGGGAACCGATGAAAAACTGTTTTTT
cdr3_aa: CASSSTRQGTDEKLFF
d_call: TRBD1
j_call: TRBJ1-4
v_call: TRBV6-2/TRBV6-3
clone_size: NA

cdr3_nt: TGTGCCAGCAGCATTGAGTCCTGGTCCAACCGGGACAGGGGCAATCAGCCCCAGCATTTT
cdr3_aa: CASSIESWSNRDRGNQPQHF
d_call: NA
j_call: TRBJ1-5
v_call: TRBV21-1
clone_size: once

cdr3_nt: TGTGCCAGCAGTCCGAACAACGGGTTTCAGCCCCAGCATTTT
cdr3_aa: CASSPNNGFQPQHF
d_call: NA
j_call: TRBJ1-5
v_call: TRBV28
clone_size: NA

cdr3_nt: TGTGCCAGCAGCGTAGCTGAGGACAGGAGCTATGGCTACACCTTC
cdr3_aa: CASSVAEDRSYGYTF
d_call: TRBD1
j_call: TRBJ1-2
v_call: TRBV9
clone_size: NA

cdr3_nt: TGCGCCAGCAGCCACCATTCGACTAGCGGGAGGGTCCCGTACAATGAGCAGTTCTTC
cdr3_aa: CASSHHSTSGRVPYNEQFF
d_call: TRBD2
j_call: TRBJ2-1
v_call: TRBV4-1
clone_size: NA

cdr3_nt: TGTGCCTGGAAAGAGCATTGCGAGCAGTACTTC
cdr3_aa: CAWKEHCEQYF
d_call: NA
j_call: TRBJ2-7
v_call: TRBV30
clone_size: NA

cdr3_nt: TGTGCCAGCAGCTTAGTACAGATCTCCTACGAGCAGTACTTC
cdr3_aa: CASSLVQISYEQYF
d_call: NA
j_call: TRBJ2-7
v_call: TRBV11-2
clone_size: NA

cdr3_nt: TGTGCCAGCAGCGCCGGGACTAGCGGGAGGGGGGAGACCCAGTACTTC
cdr3_aa: CASSAGTSGRGETQYF
d_call: TRBD2
j_call: TRBJ2-5
v_call: TRBV11-3
clone_size: NA

cdr3_nt: TGTGCCGTCCGAAGGGGGTTCTATAGCAATCAGCCCCAGCATTTT
cdr3_aa: CAVRRGFYSNQPQHF
d_call: NA
j_call: TRBJ1-5
v_call: TRBV28
clone_size: NA

cdr3_nt: TGCGCCAGCAGCTCGGACAGGGGGCGGGAGCAGTACTTC
cdr3_aa: CASSSDRGREQYF
d_call: TRBD1
j_call: TRBJ2-7
v_call: TRBV5-1
clone_size: once

cdr3_nt: TGCGCCAGCAGCACTGGGACTAGCGGGACCCCTGAGCAGTTCTTC
cdr3_aa: CASSTGTSGTPEQFF
d_call: TRBD2
j_call: TRBJ2-1
v_call: TRBV5-1
clone_size: NA

cdr3_nt: TGCAGTGCTAGTCGGCAGGGGGCTTCTGGCAATCAGCCCCAGCATTTT
cdr3_aa: CSASRQGASGNQPQHF
d_call: TRBD1
j_call: TRBJ1-5
v_call: TRBV20-1
clone_size: few

cdr3_nt: TGTGCCAGCAGCTTGACAGGGGCTAATGAAAAACTGTTTTTT
cdr3_aa: CASSLTGANEKLFF
d_call: TRBD1
j_call: TRBJ1-4
v_call: TRBV5-6
clone_size: NA

cdr3_nt: TGTGCCAGCAGTTTCTTAGCGGGAAGGAACACCGGGGAGCTGTTTTTT
cdr3_aa: CASSFLAGRNTGELFF
d_call: TRBD2
j_call: TRBJ2-2
v_call: TRBV5-5
clone_size: NA

cdr3_nt: TGTGCCAGCAGCTTAGAGAGCGGAAACACCATATATTTT
cdr3_aa: CASSLESGNTIYF
d_call: NA
j_call: TRBJ1-3
v_call: TRBV7-3
clone_size: once

cdr3_nt: TGCGCCAGCAGTAGAGGGCAGTGGACTGAAGCTTTCTTT
cdr3_aa: CASSRGQWTEAFF
d_call: NA
j_call: TRBJ1-1
v_call: TRBV4-1
clone_size: NA

cdr3_nt: TGTGCCAGCAGCGAACAGACGAACGTCCGGGAGACCCAGTACTTC
cdr3_aa: CASSEQTNVRETQYF
d_call: NA
j_call: TRBJ2-5
v_call: TRBV28
clone_size: NA

cdr3_nt: TGTGCCAGCAGCTTGAGGGGGCCCGGGGCCAACGTCCTGACTTTC
cdr3_aa: CASSLRGPGANVLTF
d_call: TRBD1
j_call: TRBJ2-6
v_call: TRBV7-6
clone_size: NA

cdr3_nt: TGTGCCAGCAGCTTATGGGCGGCGGGGCGGGCGAACACCGGGGAGCTGTTTTTT
cdr3_aa: CASSLWAAGRANTGELFF
d_call: NA
j_call: TRBJ2-2
v_call: TRBV7-8
clone_size: NA

cdr3_nt: TGTGCCAGCAGCTTTGTCGGGAGGGCCGGGGATGAGCAGTTCTTC
cdr3_aa: CASSFVGRAGDEQFF
d_call: TRBD2
j_call: TRBJ2-1
v_call: TRBV11-2
clone_size: NA

cdr3_nt: TGTGCCAGCAGTTTAATAGCGGGAGGAAATAAGCATACGCAGTATTTT
cdr3_aa: CASSLIAGGNKHTQYF
d_call: TRBD2
j_call: TRBJ2-3
v_call: TRBV28
clone_size: NA

cdr3_nt: TGTGCCAGTAGTAAGACAGGGGGCTCTGGAGTAACTGAAGCTTTCTTT
cdr3_aa: CASSKTGGSGVTEAFF
d_call: TRBD1
j_call: TRBJ1-1
v_call: TRBV19
clone_size: few

cdr3_nt: TGTGCCAGCAGTTACCGACGGGGTAATTCACCCCTCCACTTT
cdr3_aa: CASSYRRGNSPLHF
d_call: NA
j_call: TRBJ1-6
v_call: TRBV6-6
clone_size: NA

cdr3_nt: TGCGCCAGCAGCCAGACTAGTAACGCCGGGGAGCTGTTTTTT
cdr3_aa: CASSQTSNAGELFF
d_call: NA
j_call: TRBJ2-2
v_call: TRBV5-1
clone_size: NA

cdr3_nt: TGCGCCAGCAGCCGGACCGGGACAGGGGGCTATAATCCATATGGCTACACCTTC
cdr3_aa: CASSRTGTGGYNPYGYTF
d_call: TRBD1
j_call: TRBJ1-2
v_call: TRBV4-3
clone_size: NA

cdr3_nt: TGTGCCAGCAGCTCCCTTCTCTTCCAAGAGACCCAGTACTTC
cdr3_aa: CASSSLLFQETQYF
d_call: NA
j_call: TRBJ2-5
v_call: TRBV7-2
clone_size: NA

cdr3_nt: TGTGCCATCAGTTCCGGACAGGCGAGGGAGACCCAGTACTTC
cdr3_aa: CAISSGQARETQYF
d_call: TRBD1
j_call: TRBJ2-5
v_call: TRBV10-3
clone_size: NA

cdr3_nt: TGCGCCAGCAGTGACCGTAGCTATGGCTACACCTTC
cdr3_aa: CASSDRSYGYTF
d_call: NA
j_call: TRBJ1-2
v_call: TRBV10-2
clone_size: NA

cdr3_nt: TGTGCCAGCAGCTTAGCGACTAGCGGAGCGCAGAGGGGGCAGTTCTTC
cdr3_aa: CASSLATSGAQRGQFF
d_call: TRBD2
j_call: TRBJ2-1
v_call: TRBV7-6
clone_size: NA

cdr3_nt: TGTGCCAGCAGCCAAGGTGGCAGGAATTACAATGAGCAGTTCTTC
cdr3_aa: CASSQGGRNYNEQFF
d_call: NA
j_call: TRBJ2-1
v_call: TRBV14
clone_size: NA

cdr3_nt: TGCGCCAGCAGCCAGAGGGACAGGGGACGCACTAATGAAAAACTGTTTTTT
cdr3_aa: CASSQRDRGRTNEKLFF
d_call: TRBD1
j_call: TRBJ1-4
v_call: TRBV4-1
clone_size: NA

cdr3_nt: TGTGCCAGTAGTATAGGGACTAGCGGGAGTAATGAGCAGTTCTTC
cdr3_aa: CASSIGTSGSNEQFF
d_call: TRBD2
j_call: TRBJ2-1
v_call: TRBV19
clone_size: NA